The TCR beta chain under discussion was sequenced for a study of blood T cells in healthy people across ages. A second about 7 to 12 cycle PCR used barcoded and J-beta primers. Every sample gave at least 3 million paired-end reads containing CDR3. A single record per CDR3 protein comes from TCRdb applying MiXCR to the 5' RACE reads. This sample has approximately 800,000 distinct CDR3 sequences, with about 55% found just once. Per germline, CDR1 DFQATT and CDR2 SNEGSKA (reference sequence). The CDR3 contains 14 residues. V shed 6 bases, J shed 5 bases, and the junction held 10 bases outside the gene matches. Study-wide results and limits: A greater number of naive CD4+ cells and higher diversity distinguished long-lived donors from aged donors.

This clonotype was detected a few times. The antigen is undetermined. Material: blood. The TCR comes from an older man in good health. The chain has TRBV20-1 and TRBJ2-7, with TRBD2 identical over 10 bases. The CDR3 here is CSAARGTSVHEQYF. Here the CDR3 DNA reads TGCAGTGCGGCTCGCGGGACTAGCGTCCACGAGCAGTACTTC.